Given below is one TCR beta chain in context. CD45RO-negative, CCR7-positively selected cells formed the naive CD8 fraction, excluding terminally differentiated effector memory CD45RA+ cells. Sequencing used immunoSEQ multiplex PCR; TCRdb keeps in-frame clones, though not all of them. The sample records 1.5 million to 2.5 million clones, about 95% being singletons. This CDR3 region has 14 residues. V gave up 7 bases and J gave up 6 bases, with 16 bases separating them. Germline V gives CDR1 MNHEY, CDR2 SMNVEV (reference sequence). The sample comes from a study of shared clonotypes between healthy human individuals.

The genes are TRBV27 and TRBJ2-1; D is perhaps TRBD2 (7 bases). The specimen sequenced was naive CD8+ T cells sorted from blood. The sequence was collected from a man aged 18 to 29 in good health. The CDR3 loop is CASTSIGGGNEQFF. The CDR3 nucleotides are TGTGCCAGCACCTCCATAGGGGGGGGCAATGAGCAGTTCTTC.